Below are 32 T cell receptor beta chains sequenced from a single sample in a study of blood T cell repertoires in COVID-19. Assay used: immunoSEQ multiplex PCR; TCRdb lists only in-frame clones, some missing. The sample lists roughly 200,000 clones, 84% occurring once. Sequenced material: peripheral blood. The origin of the receptors is a woman in her 70s with active or convalescent COVID-19.

This chain connects TRBV5-1 to TRBJ2-5; D not certain. V lost 0 bases and J 1 base, leaving 4 bases between the germline ends. The CDR3 runs 13 residues. CDR1 and CDR2 (germline): SGHRS, YFSETQ. Here the CDR3 DNA reads TGCGCCAGCAGCTTGGACTTCCAAGAGACCCAGTACTTC. Translating gives CASSLDFQETQYF. The whole variable domain, filled in from reference TRBV5-1 and TRBJ2-5, reads KAGVTQTPRYLIKTRGQQVTLSCSPISGHRSVSWYQQTPGQGLQFLFEYFSETQRNKGNFPGRFSGRQFSNSRSEMNVSTLELGDSALYLCASSLDFQETQYFGPGTRLLVL.

The rearrangement links TRBV6-5 to TRBJ2-5, with D unclear. Trimming took off 6 bases at V and 5 bases at J, with 19 bases between the two ends. The CDR3 extends over 15 amino acids. CDR1 is MNHEY and CDR2 is SVGAGI in the germline V gene. The DNA for the CDR3 is TGTGCCAGCAGATTACGACACCTTCGTGGGGAGACCCAGTACTTC. Protein product: CASRLRHLRGETQYF.

V and J are TRBV5-1 and TRBJ1-1; D is perhaps TRBD1 (5 bases). The CDR3 runs 15 residues. Between the trimmed V and J ends, which lost 4 bases and 0 bases, there was a span of 13 bases. The germline V gene has CDR1 SGHRS and CDR2 YFSETQ. CDR3 in amino acids: CASSGSGAMNTEAFF. In DNA, the CDR3 is TGCGCCAGCAGCGGGAGCGGGGCTATGAACACTGAAGCTTTCTTT.

V gene TRBV6-5 combines with J gene TRBJ2-5, with D hard to call. The germline gives CDR1 MNHEY, CDR2 SVGAGI. The CDR3 has 16 amino acids. V dropped 3 bases and J dropped 4 bases, with 18 bases sitting between them. The DNA for the CDR3 is TGTGCCAGCAGTTATGGGCAGAGCTTGATCGGAGAGACCCAGTACTTC. It specifies CASSYGQSLIGETQYF.

This clone was picked up one time. CDR3 sequence (DNA): TGTGCCAGCAGCTTAGTAACAGGGGGCATGGGAGCTTTCTTT. Amino acids: CASSLVTGGMGAFF. The chain links TRBV7-8 to TRBJ1-1, with TRBD1 matching over 9 bases. Germline trimming cut 1 base from V and 10 bases from J; bases unmatched to any gene: 7. The CDR3 contains 14 residues. The germline gives CDR1 SGHVS, CDR2 FQNEAQ.

This chain joins TRBV6-2 or TRBV6-3 and TRBJ2-5; the match to TRBD1 covers 11 bases. Germline CDR1 MNHEY, CDR2 SVGEGT. The CDR3 consists of 15 residues. V gave up 0 bases and J gave up 6 bases; unmatched junction bases: 3. CDR3 coding DNA: TGTGCCAGCAGTTACTCCGGGACAGGGGGACAGACCCAGTACTTC. Translation: CASSYSGTGGQTQYF.

The chain couples TRBV5-1 to TRBJ2-4; D unresolved. CDR3 size: 16 residues. Germline V gene lookup returns CDR1 SGHRS and CDR2 YFSETQ. V shed 5 bases and J shed 0 bases, with 15 bases lying between them. This CDR3 is CASSSERQIAKNIQYF. The CDR3 DNA reads as TGCGCCAGCAGTTCGGAGCGTCAGATAGCCAAAAACATTCAGTACTTC.

The chain uses TRBV10-3 and TRBJ2-5, with TRBD1 identical over 8 bases. V lost 5 bases, J lost 4 bases, and 6 bases stayed unmatched. This CDR3 contains 14 residues. Per germline, CDR1 ENHRY and CDR2 SYGVKD. The CDR3 nucleotides are TGTGCCATCAGTCCAGGGGGCGCATTAGAGACCCAGTACTTC. Translation: CAISPGGALETQYF.

The chain is built from TRBV19 and TRBJ2-3; no clear D. The germline V gene has CDR1 LNHDA and CDR2 SQIVND (reference sequence). V was cut by 9 bases and J by 5 bases, with 6 bases left in between. There are 10 residues in the CDR3. The CDR3 DNA sequence: TGTGCCAGCCTAGGAGATACGCAGTATTTT. Amino acid sequence: CASLGDTQYF.

The V call is TRBV29-1, the J call TRBJ1-1; 7 bases fit TRBD1. The CDR3 consists of 12 residues. V shed 6 bases, J shed 0 bases, and the junction held 1 base outside the gene matches. Per germline, CDR1 SQVTM and CDR2 ANQGSEA. CDR3 in DNA: TGCAGCGTCGACAGGGTGAACACTGAAGCTTTCTTT. It translates to CSVDRVNTEAFF.

The chain has TRBV5-1 and TRBJ2-3; 8 nucleotides align to TRBD2. This CDR3 has 17 amino acids. Germline trimming cut 4 bases from V and 3 bases from J; bases unmatched to any gene: 13. From germline, CDR1 is SGHRS and CDR2 YFSETQ. The CDR3 sequence is CASSPGTRPWFTDTQYF. CDR3 nucleotides: TGCGCCAGCAGCCCGGGGACTAGACCTTGGTTTACAGATACGCAGTATTTT.

The V call is TRBV7-8, the J call TRBJ2-5, with 11 nucleotides matching TRBD2. The CDR3 spans 18 residues. Germline V gene data show CDR1 as SGHVS and CDR2 as FQNEAQ. J lost 4 bases, V lost 1 base, and 11 bases had no gene match. Written as DNA, the CDR3 is TGTGCCAGCAGCTTAGAGTCTTCCCTAGCGGGAGGCGGAGAGACCCAGTACTTC. This codes for CASSLESSLAGGGETQYF.

The chain recombines TRBV7-2 with TRBJ1-4, with unresolved D. The CDR3 runs to 13 residues. V lost 6 bases, J lost 1 base, and 6 bases lay in between. CDR1 is SGHTA, CDR2 FQGNSA, per germline. The DNA of the CDR3 is TGTGCCAGCAGATCTAGAACTAATGAAAAACTGTTTTTT. It codes for CASRSRTNEKLFF.

This chain connects TRBV19 to TRBJ1-5, with 7 nucleotides matching TRBD1. The V and J ends lost 6 bases and 6 bases, in that order; junction bases with no gene match: 8. Germline CDR1 LNHDA, CDR2 SQIVND (reference sequence). CDR3 length: 14 amino acids. The CDR3: CASRDRLGSQPQHF. The CDR3 nucleotides are TGTGCCAGTAGGGACAGGTTAGGTAGTCAGCCCCAGCATTTT.

The CDR3 is CASSWDSHIEQYF. In DNA form, the CDR3 reads TGTGCCAGCAGCTGGGACAGCCACATCGAGCAGTACTTC. This chain links TRBV5-6 with TRBJ2-7; TRBD1 agrees at 7 bases. V lost 3 bases and J lost 6; bases outside the gene matches: 6. In germline, CDR1 is SGHDT, CDR2 YYEEEE. This CDR3 has 13 amino acids.

The genes are TRBV3-1 (or the pseudogene TRBV3-2) and TRBJ1-1; D is unresolved. The CDR3 runs to 13 residues. V was shortened by 3 bases and J by 1 base, with 6 bases between the two germline ends. CDR1 is LGHDT, CDR2 YNNKEL, per germline (reference sequence). CDR3 DNA: TGTGCCAGCAGCCACCGACAGAACACTGAAGCTTTCTTT. Its translation is CASSHRQNTEAFF.

The chain couples TRBV9 to TRBJ2-7, with a tentative D call TRBD2 (5 bases). Germline CDR1 and CDR2: SGDLS and YYNGEE. The V gene lost 2 bases and the J gene lost 9 bases, with 15 bases spanning the gap. The CDR3 has 13 amino acids. CDR3 amino acids: CASSVDCFFGQYF. The CDR3 region has the DNA TGTGCCAGCAGCGTGGACTGCTTCTTCGGGCAGTACTTC.

This clone was picked up a small number of times. This chain joins TRBV11-2 and TRBJ2-3; 7 bases are a match to TRBD2. The CDR3 runs 12 residues. V lost 3 bases to trimming and J lost 6 bases; unmatched junction nucleotides: 0. CDR1 and CDR2 (germline): SGHAT, FQNNGV. The CDR3 nucleotides are TGTGCCAGCAGCTTGGGGGGGGATACGCAGTATTTT. This translates into CASSLGGDTQYF.

This clone was detected many times. V is TRBV28 and J is TRBJ1-1; TRBD1 matches 9 bases. V was clipped by 6 bases and J by 4 bases; unmatched bases: 9. This CDR3 comprises 15 residues. CDR1 and CDR2 (germline): MDHEN, SYDVKM. Here the CDR3 reads CASRVTGTGRTEAFF. The CDR3 DNA follows: TGTGCCAGCAGGGTCACCGGGACAGGGCGCACTGAAGCTTTCTTT.

This clone was counted only a few times. The chain couples TRBV12-3 or TRBV12-4 to TRBJ2-7, with 10 bases lining up with TRBD1. V lost 7 bases, J lost 6 bases, and 3 bases stayed unmatched. The CDR3 loop spans 12 amino acids. DNA for the CDR3: TGTGCCAGCACCAGGGACAGGGGCGAGCAGTACTTC. Its protein product is CASTRDRGEQYF.

The gene calls are TRBV7-5 and TRBJ2-5; the D call in the table, TRBD2, was not verified against the DNA. TRBV7-5 is a listed pseudogene. The CDR3 runs 15 residues. The CDR3 loop is CVRSPQRVARETQYF. The DNA for the CDR3 is TGTGTCAGAAGCCCCCAACGCGTGGCGCGGGAGACCCAGTACTTC.

With regard to this clone: A read error may produce the germline difference seen at one junction end. The chain has TRBV7-7 and TRBJ2-1; a weak D match, TRBD2 (6 bases). The CDR3 runs to 13 residues. The germline gives CDR1 SSHAT, CDR2 FNYEAQ (reference sequence). DNA of the CDR3: TGTGCTAGCAGCTTCCTCCCGGGAGATGAGCAGTTCTTC. Translated: CASSFLPGDEQFF.

The V and J genes are TRBV4-1 and TRBJ1-4; D remains unclear. The CDR3 runs to 16 residues. With 3 bases removed from V and 7 bases from J, the gap between germline ends came to 18 bases. Looked up from germline, CDR1 is MGHRA and CDR2 is YSYEKL. The CDR3 DNA sequence: TGCGCCAGCAGCCACCTCTATCTGGGCGCGGGTGAAAAACTGTTTTTT. Protein sequence: CASSHLYLGAGEKLFF.

The V gene is TRBV30, the J gene TRBJ1-2, with 8 positions matching TRBD1. Germline CDR1 GTSNPN, CDR2 SVGIG (reference sequence). This CDR3 contains 13 residues. The V and J ends lost 0 bases and 8 bases, in that order; junction bases with no gene match: 5. CDR3 sequence: CAWSVGPGGGYTF. CDR3 coding DNA: TGTGCCTGGAGTGTCGGACCAGGGGGCGGCTACACCTTC.

V gene TRBV29-1 combines with J gene TRBJ2-7; TRBD1 is a possible D gene (5 bases). CDR1 and CDR2 (germline): SQVTM, ANQGSEA. CDR3 length: 15 amino acids. Deletions cut 3 bases from V and 6 bases from J, with 21 bases between. The CDR3 region is CSVDVQGFGMGEQYF. Written as DNA, the CDR3 is TGCAGCGTTGACGTCCAGGGTTTTGGGATGGGCGAGCAGTACTTC.

V and J are TRBV19 and TRBJ2-7; 9 bases line up with TRBD1. J was trimmed by 6 bases and V by 6 bases; bases with no gene match: 9. The CDR3 is 14 residues long. Germline CDR1 and CDR2: LNHDA and SQIVND (reference sequence). This CDR3 reads CASSRQGGPFEQYF. The CDR3 DNA sequence: TGTGCCAGTAGCCGACAGGGGGGACCCTTCGAGCAGTACTTC.

The CDR3 is CSVERGRAYNEQFF. The CDR3 DNA reads TGCAGCGTTGAGAGGGGGCGCGCCTACAATGAGCAGTTCTTC. The genes are TRBV29-1 and TRBJ2-1, with TRBD1 matching over 7 bases. J lost 2 bases, V lost 3 bases, and 4 bases had no gene match. The length of the CDR3 is 14 residues. Germline CDR1 is SQVTM and CDR2 is ANQGSEA.

The J gene is TRBJ2-7, the V gene TRBV6-5; maybe TRBD2 (6 bases). The CDR3 extends over 15 amino acids. Germline CDR1 MNHEY, CDR2 SVGAGI. V lost 0 bases and J lost 3, with 12 bases in between. The CDR3 here is CASSYSWGLSYEQYF. CDR3 DNA sequence: TGTGCCAGCAGTTACTCTTGGGGACTGAGCTACGAGCAGTACTTC.

This rearrangement joins TRBV28 to TRBJ2-1; TRBD2 matches at 14 bases. Unmatched junction bases numbered 7, after V lost 2 bases and J lost 7 bases. Germline loops: CDR1 MDHEN, CDR2 SYDVKM. The CDR3 has 17 residues. The CDR3 region is CASSLGGLAGVRNEQFF. The DNA for the CDR3 is TGTGCCAGCAGTTTAGGGGGACTAGCGGGAGTCAGAAATGAGCAGTTCTTC. The whole variable domain, remainder taken from reference TRBV28 and TRBJ2-1, is DVKVTQSSRYLVKRTGEKVFLECVQDMDHENMFWYRQDPGLGLRLIYFSYDVKMKEKGDIPEGYSVSREKKERFSLILESASTNQTSMYLCASSLGGLAGVRNEQFFGPGTRLTVL.

The count of this clone is one. The chain combines TRBV10-3 with TRBJ2-5; D is possibly TRBD1 (6 bases). Looked up from germline, CDR1 is ENHRY and CDR2 is SYGVKD. Trimming shortened V by 1 base and J by 4 bases, and 16 bases separated the two germline ends. This CDR3 region has 16 residues. For the CDR3, the DNA is TGTGCCATCAGTGAGTATGGTAAAGCAGGGGCAGAGACCCAGTACTTC. Translating it yields CAISEYGKAGAETQYF.

The genes are TRBV6-1 and TRBJ2-1, with 7 positions matching TRBD2. CDR1 MNHNS and CDR2 SASEGT come from the germline V gene. The CDR3 is 18 residues long. V dropped 0 bases and J dropped 2; count of bases not matched to a gene: 10. CDR3 DNA sequence: TGTGCCAGCAGTGAAGCGGCGGTGTGGCGGGAGCCCTACAATGAGCAGTTCTTC. Protein sequence: CASSEAAVWREPYNEQFF.

This clone was observed many times. V is TRBV10-3 and J is TRBJ1-6; 8 nucleotides line up with TRBD1. V gave up 6 bases and J gave up 4 bases; unmatched junction bases: 11. CDR1 is ENHRY, CDR2 SYGVKD, per germline. The CDR3 is made up of 17 amino acids. The CDR3 DNA follows: TGTGCCATCAGCTCGACAGGGGACCCTACTTATAATTCACCCCTCCACTTT. It specifies CAISSTGDPTYNSPLHF.